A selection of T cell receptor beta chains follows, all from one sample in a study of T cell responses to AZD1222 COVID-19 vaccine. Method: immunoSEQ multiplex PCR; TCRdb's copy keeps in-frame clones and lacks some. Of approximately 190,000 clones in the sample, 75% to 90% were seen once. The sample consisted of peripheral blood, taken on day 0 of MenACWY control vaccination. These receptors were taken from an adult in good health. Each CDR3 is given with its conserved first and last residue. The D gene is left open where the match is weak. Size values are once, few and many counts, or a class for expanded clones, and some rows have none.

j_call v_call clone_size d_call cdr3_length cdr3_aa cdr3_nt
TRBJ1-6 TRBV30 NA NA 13 CAWSEIYNSPLHF TGTGCCTGGAGTGAGATCTATAATTCACCCCTCCACTTT
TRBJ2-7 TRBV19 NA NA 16 CASSSRPGDDSYEQYF TGTGCCAGTAGTAGCCGTCCGGGAGACGACTCCTACGAGCAGTACTTC
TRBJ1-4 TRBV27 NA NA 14 CASSPMAANEKLFF TGTGCCAGCAGTCCGATGGCGGCTAATGAAAAACTGTTTTTT
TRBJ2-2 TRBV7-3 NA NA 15 CASSLSRAPTGELFF TGTGCCAGCAGCTTAAGTAGGGCCCCGACCGGGGAGCTGTTTTTT
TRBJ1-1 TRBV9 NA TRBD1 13 CASSGGQAPEAFF TGTGCCAGCAGCGGCGGACAGGCCCCTGAAGCTTTCTTT
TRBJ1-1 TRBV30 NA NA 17 CAWKGRGRSFMNTEAFF TGTGCCTGGAAGGGGCGCGGGAGAAGCTTCATGAACACTGAAGCTTTCTTT
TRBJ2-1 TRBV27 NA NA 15 CASSLLGDGNNEQFF TGTGCCAGCAGTTTATTGGGTGACGGAAACAATGAGCAGTTCTTC
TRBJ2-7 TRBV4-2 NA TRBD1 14 CASSQEGQGYEQYF TGTGCCAGCAGCCAAGAGGGACAGGGCTACGAGCAGTACTTC
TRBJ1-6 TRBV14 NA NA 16 CASSQSQGSWGSPLHF TGTGCCAGCAGCCAATCACAGGGATCCTGGGGTTCACCCCTCCACTTT
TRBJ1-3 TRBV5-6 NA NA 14 CASSFSGPGNTIYF TGTGCCAGCAGCTTTAGTGGGCCTGGAAACACCATATATTTT
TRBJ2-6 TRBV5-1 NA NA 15 CASKTGLPGANVLTF TGCGCCAGCAAGACAGGTTTACCTGGGGCCAACGTCCTGACTTTC
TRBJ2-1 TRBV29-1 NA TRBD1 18 CSVDGTGGSPLSYNEQFF TGCAGCGTTGATGGGACAGGGGGATCCCCCCTCTCCTACAATGAGCAGTTCTTC
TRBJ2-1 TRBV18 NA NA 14 CASSPTASDNEQFF TGTGCCAGCTCACCAACGGCTAGTGATAATGAGCAGTTCTTC
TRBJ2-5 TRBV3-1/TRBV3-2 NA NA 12 CASTGGRETQYF TGTGCCAGCACCGGGGGACGGGAGACCCAGTACTTC
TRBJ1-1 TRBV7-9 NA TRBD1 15 CASSQWTGGNTEAFF TGTGCCAGCAGCCAGTGGACAGGTGGGAACACTGAAGCTTTCTTT
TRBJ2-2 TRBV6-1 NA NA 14 CASSEAGSAGELFF TGTGCCAGCAGTGAAGCAGGCAGTGCCGGGGAGCTGTTTTTT
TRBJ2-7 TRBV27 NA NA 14 CASSRRPSSYEQYF TGTGCCAGCAGTCGCCGGCCTAGCTCCTACGAGCAGTACTTC
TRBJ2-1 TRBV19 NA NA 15 CASTGTASSYNEQFF TGTGCCAGTACCGGGACGGCGAGCTCCTACAATGAGCAGTTCTTC
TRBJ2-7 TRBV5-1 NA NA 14 CASAVGGTSYEQYF TGCGCCAGCGCCGTGGGCGGGACCTCCTACGAGCAGTACTTC
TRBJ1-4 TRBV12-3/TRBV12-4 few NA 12 CASSGRNEKLFF TGTGCCAGCAGTGGCCGAAATGAAAAACTGTTTTTT
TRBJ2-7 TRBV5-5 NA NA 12 CASSPTGAEQYF TGTGCCAGCAGCCCAACCGGGGCGGAGCAGTACTTC
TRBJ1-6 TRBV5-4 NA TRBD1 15 CASSLAGQGGSPLHF TGTGCCAGCAGCTTGGCGGGACAGGGTGGTTCACCCCTCCACTTT
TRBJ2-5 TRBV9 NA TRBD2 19 CASSVAATSGPPLRETQYF TGTGCCAGCAGCGTAGCTGCGACTAGCGGGCCTCCCCTCCGGGAGACCCAGTACTTC
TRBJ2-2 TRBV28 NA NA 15 CASSPPGGNTGELFF TGTGCCAGCAGCCCTCCCGGCGGGAACACCGGGGAGCTGTTTTTT
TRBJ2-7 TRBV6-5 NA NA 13 CASSYPPHYEQYF TGTGCCAGCAGTTACCCTCCTCACTACGAGCAGTACTTC
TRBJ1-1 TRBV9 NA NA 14 CASSGQVQNTEAFF TGTGCCAGCAGCGGGCAGGTCCAGAACACTGAAGCTTTCTTT
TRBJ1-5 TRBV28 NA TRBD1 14 CASSNGQGLQPQHF TGTGCCAGCAGCAACGGACAGGGACTGCAGCCCCAGCATTTT
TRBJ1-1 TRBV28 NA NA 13 CASSKGVNTEAFF TGTGCCAGCAGCAAGGGGGTGAACACTGAAGCTTTCTTT
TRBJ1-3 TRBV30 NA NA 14 CAWSVGGTGNTIYF TGTGCCTGGAGTGTCGGGGGAACTGGAAACACCATATATTTT
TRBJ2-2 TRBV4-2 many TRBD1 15 CASSPGTANTGELFF TGTGCCAGCAGCCCGGGGACAGCCAACACCGGGGAGCTGTTTTTT
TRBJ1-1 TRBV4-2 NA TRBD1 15 CASSQAPAGQFEAFF TGTGCCAGCAGCCAAGCCCCGGCGGGACAGTTTGAAGCTTTCTTT
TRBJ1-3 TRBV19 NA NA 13 CASSSSSGNTIYF TGTGCCAGTAGCTCGAGCTCTGGAAACACCATATATTTT
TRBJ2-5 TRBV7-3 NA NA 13 CASSLMEGRPQYF TGTGCCAGCAGCTTAATGGAAGGTCGACCCCAGTACTTC
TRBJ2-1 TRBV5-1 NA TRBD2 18 CASSLSSGGVVIYNEQFF TGCGCCAGCAGCTTGAGTAGCGGGGGGGTCGTTATCTACAATGAGCAGTTCTTC
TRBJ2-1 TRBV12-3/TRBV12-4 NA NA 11 CASSSGYEQFF TGTGCCAGCAGTTCCGGCTATGAGCAGTTCTTC
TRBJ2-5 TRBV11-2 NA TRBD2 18 CASSSLRFAGGPQETQYF TGTGCCAGCAGCTCCCTTCGATTCGCGGGGGGGCCCCAAGAGACCCAGTACTTC
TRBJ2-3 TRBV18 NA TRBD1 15 CASSPGQVGFDTQYF TGTGCCAGCTCACCGGGACAGGTGGGTTTTGATACGCAGTATTTT
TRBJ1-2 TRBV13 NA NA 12 CASSLGGGEEGF TGTGCCAGCAGCTTAGGAGGGGGAGAAGAGGGTTTC
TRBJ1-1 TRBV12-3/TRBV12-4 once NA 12 CASSPGTTEAFF TGTGCCAGCAGCCCAGGGACCACTGAAGCTTTCTTT
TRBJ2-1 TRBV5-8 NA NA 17 CASSLTMGSSSYNEQFF TGTGCCAGCAGCCTTACGATGGGCTCCAGCTCCTACAATGAGCAGTTCTTC
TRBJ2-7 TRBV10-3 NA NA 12 CAISGRGEEQYF TGTGCCATCAGTGGACGCGGGGAGGAGCAGTACTTC
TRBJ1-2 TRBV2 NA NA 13 CASSEGFNYGYTF TGTGCCAGCAGTGAAGGGTTCAACTATGGCTACACCTTC
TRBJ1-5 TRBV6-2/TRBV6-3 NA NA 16 CASSYGAGSGNQPQHF TGTGCCAGCAGTTACGGAGCAGGTAGTGGGAATCAGCCCCAGCATTTT
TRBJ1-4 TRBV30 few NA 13 CAWSRGTNEKLFF TGTGCCTGGTCAAGAGGCACTAATGAAAAACTGTTTTTT
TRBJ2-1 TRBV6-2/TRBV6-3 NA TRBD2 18 CASSYRGQGLAGGNEQFF TGTGCCAGCAGTTACAGGGGACAAGGACTAGCCGGCGGGAATGAGCAGTTCTTC